One and the same sample provided the 4 T cell receptor beta chains below, sequenced in a study of Graves' ophthalmopathy and Graves' hyperthyroidism. The sequenced template was RNA, covering the TCR beta CDR3 region. The library came from an HTBI-primed first-round RT-PCR and a second-round multiplex PCR. In TCRdb, the multiplex PCR reads were re-called with MiXCR into one record per CDR3 protein. The sample records around 1.1 million distinct CDR3 sequences, roughly two fifths being singletons. The sample was peripheral blood or thyroid tissue (not recorded which). These receptors were collected from an adult man with Graves' hyperthyroidism.

The V call is TRBV10-3, the J call TRBJ2-7; 10 bases line up with TRBD1. Per germline, CDR1 ENHRY and CDR2 SYGVKD. CDR3 length equals 14 residues. The V and J ends lost 0 bases and 6 bases, in that order; junction bases with no gene match: 2. The CDR3, as DNA: TGTGCCATCAGTGAGTCTCGGGACAGGGGCGAGCAGTACTTC. This encodes CAISESRDRGEQYF.

V is TRBV29-1 and J is TRBJ2-7, with TRBD1 matching 7 bases. Germline trimming cut 7 bases from V and 5 bases from J; bases unmatched to any gene: 5. The CDR3 extends over 11 amino acids. Germline CDR1 and CDR2: SQVTM and ANQGSEA. The CDR3 DNA follows: TGCAGCGCTGAGACAGGGAACGAGCAGTACTTC. It yields the protein CSAETGNEQYF.

V gene TRBV20-1 combines with J gene TRBJ2-5; D unresolved. The germline V gene encodes CDR1 DFQATT and CDR2 SNEGSKA (reference sequence). This CDR3 is built from 11 residues. This CDR3 reads CRGNYQETQYF. CDR3 nucleotide sequence: TGCAGGGGAAACTATCAAGAGACCCAGTACTTC.

The J gene is TRBJ1-1, the V gene TRBV4-3, with no clear D. V lost 4 bases and J 0 bases, leaving 9 bases between the germline ends. The CDR3 totals 14 residues. CDR1 LGHNA and CDR2 YSLEER come from the germline V gene. Written as DNA, the CDR3 is TGCGCCAGCAGCCCACAAACGATGAACACTGAAGCTTTCTTT. This encodes CASSPQTMNTEAFF.